The 2 T cell receptor beta chains in this list originate from one sample, sequenced in a study of T cell responses to AZD1222 COVID-19 vaccine. Data came from immunoSEQ multiplex PCR; TCRdb stores just in-frame clones and leaves some out. The repertoire consists of more than 75,000 clones, with over 80% occurring once and the leading ten covering 7.5%. The specimen comprised peripheral blood, sampled on day 0 of AZD1222 vaccination. These receptors were obtained from an adult in good health.

The chain uses TRBV28 and TRBJ2-5; 8 bases map to TRBD2. Germline CDR1 and CDR2: MDHEN and SYDVKM. J lost 2 bases, V lost 8 bases, and 7 bases had no gene match. This CDR3 has 14 amino acids. CDR3 bases: TGTGCCAGCCGCGTCGGGAGGGTACAAGAGACCCAGTACTTC. It encodes CASRVGRVQETQYF.

The chain couples TRBV27 to TRBJ1-1; TRBD1 aligns across 8 bases. The CDR3 is 12 residues long. V trimming: 6 bases; J trimming: 4 bases; junction bases outside the gene matches: 1. Germline CDR1 reads MNHEY; CDR2 reads SMNVEV (reference sequence). The CDR3 sequence is CASRTGGTEAFF. DNA of the CDR3: TGTGCCAGCAGAACAGGGGGCACTGAAGCTTTCTTT.